These T cell receptor beta chains were read from a single sample in a study of T cell responses to AZD1222 COVID-19 vaccine. Sequencing used immunoSEQ multiplex PCR; TCRdb keeps in-frame clones, though not all of them. Of 75,000 to 95,000 clones detected, 75% to 95% appear once; the ten largest clones hold more than 25%. Sequenced here: peripheral blood, sampled 28 days after the second AZD1222 dose. These TCRs come from an adult who received the AZD1222 COVID-19 vaccine. Both conserved end residues are part of each CDR3.

V	J	CDR3
TRBV6-5	TRBJ2-7	CASEGGLYEQYF
TRBV7-2	TRBJ2-7	CASSLSRGAYEQYF
TRBV7-9	TRBJ1-3	CASSKGVNSGNTIYF
TRBV5-1	TRBJ2-1	CASSGGDYSSYNEQFF
TRBV27	TRBJ2-3	CASSHPWTSGGVHRTDTQYF
TRBV3-1/TRBV3-2	TRBJ1-6	CASSQMGVGTGVSPLHF
TRBV9	TRBJ2-1	CASSVSDEQFF
TRBV4-1	TRBJ2-1	CASSGSGSGVNEQFF
TRBV19	TRBJ1-1	CASSIITSRRDTEAFF
TRBV5-1	TRBJ2-3	CASSQTDTQYF
TRBV10-3	TRBJ1-6	CAINGGGNSPLHF
TRBV9	TRBJ2-3	CASSLGLTSTDTQYF
TRBV6-4	TRBJ2-2	CASRTGGGTGELFF
TRBV6-1	TRBJ2-7	CASSEGAGLKQYF
TRBV27	TRBJ1-4	CASSPVDRNNEKLFF
TRBV14	TRBJ2-1	CASSPTEWNNEQFF
TRBV5-6	TRBJ2-7	CASSYRDFYEQYF
TRBV3-1/TRBV3-2	TRBJ1-1	CASSQDGSGTEAFF
TRBV5-1	TRBJ2-5	CASNRLAGVETQYF
TRBV7-2	TRBJ2-6	CASSHGGAGANVLTF
TRBV25-1	TRBJ1-4	CASSEAGGREKLFF
TRBV9	TRBJ2-3	CASSPQSQGTQYF
TRBV2	TRBJ2-1	CASSGARLAGRGNEQFF
TRBV6-6	TRBJ2-3	CASSTGGWADTQYF
TRBV4-2	TRBJ1-2	CASSRTGQGFNYGYTF
TRBV5-4	TRBJ2-7	CASSLVAGARSYEQYF
TRBV9	TRBJ1-1	CASSVGPGETEAFF
TRBV12-3/TRBV12-4	TRBJ2-3	CASSRDRRDTQYF
TRBV6-5	TRBJ2-7	CASSYRSSYEQYF
TRBV5-6	TRBJ2-1	CASSLALASDEQFF
TRBV7-6	TRBJ1-1	CASSPGTDLAEAFF
TRBV6-1	TRBJ2-1	CASSVTGTSGRNEQFF
TRBV11-2	TRBJ2-3	CASSLQGVSTDTQYF
TRBV7-2	TRBJ1-2	CASSSSEAGSNYGYTF
TRBV15	TRBJ2-3	CATSRERLASHTDTQYF
TRBV5-1	TRBJ2-3	CASSAGRGDYRLSTDTQYF
TRBV5-1	TRBJ2-7	CASSGETRLEQYF
TRBV29-1	TRBJ2-7	CSVEWSGEGYEQYF
TRBV7-9	TRBJ2-1	CASSLSIGVDEQFF
TRBV5-1	TRBJ1-3	CASSPRTAGNTIYF
TRBV16	TRBJ2-5	CASSQYQGPETQYF
TRBV20-1	TRBJ2-3	CSASGTSGASTDTQYF